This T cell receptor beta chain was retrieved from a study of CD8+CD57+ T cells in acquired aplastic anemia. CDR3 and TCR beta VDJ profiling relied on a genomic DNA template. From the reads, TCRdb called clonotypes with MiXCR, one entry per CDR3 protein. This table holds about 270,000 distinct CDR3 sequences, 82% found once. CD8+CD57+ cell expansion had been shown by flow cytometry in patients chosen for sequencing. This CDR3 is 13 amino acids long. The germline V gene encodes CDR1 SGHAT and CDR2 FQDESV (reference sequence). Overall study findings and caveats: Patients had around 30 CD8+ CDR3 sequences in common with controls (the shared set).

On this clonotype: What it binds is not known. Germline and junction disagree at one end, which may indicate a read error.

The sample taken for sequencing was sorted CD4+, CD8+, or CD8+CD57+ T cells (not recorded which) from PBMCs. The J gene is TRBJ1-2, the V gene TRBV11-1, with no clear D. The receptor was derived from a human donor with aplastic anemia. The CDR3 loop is CASSQGRRGGYTF. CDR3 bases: TGCGCCAGCAGCCAAGGCCGAAGAGGTGGCTACACCTTC.